The 25 T cell receptor beta chains reported below all come from one sample, sequenced in a study of blood T cell repertoires in COVID-19. Assay: immunoSEQ multiplex PCR; the TCRdb copy retains only in-frame clones and omits some. Here the sample spans 100,000 to 150,000 clones, 55% to 75% being singletons. Specimen: peripheral blood. These receptors originate from a woman in her seventies with acute or convalescent COVID-19.

This clone has only a few counts. The V gene is TRBV7-2, the J gene TRBJ1-6; D is unresolved. This CDR3 is built from 14 residues. In germline, CDR1 is SGHTA, CDR2 FQGNSA. Trimming stripped 3 bases from V and 9 bases from J, with 12 bases between. CDR3 residues: CASSFRSRSSPLHF. The CDR3 DNA is TGTGCCAGCAGCTTTAGATCTCGGAGTTCACCCCTCCACTTT. Full variable domain (missing parts from reference TRBV7-2 and TRBJ1-6): GAGVSQSPSNKVTEKGKDVELRCDPISGHTALYWYRQSLGQGLEFLIYFQGNSAPDKSGLPSDRFSAERTGGSVSTLTIQRTQQEDSAVYLCASSFRSRSSPLHFGNGTRLTVT.

The chain uses TRBV19 and TRBJ1-4, with TRBD1 matching over 11 bases. Germline CDR1 is LNHDA and CDR2 is SQIVND (reference sequence). The CDR3 is made up of 14 amino acids. The J segment lost 7 bases and the V segment lost 7 bases, leaving 5 bases of the junction unmatched. Here the CDR3 DNA reads TGTGCCAGTACCTCCGGGACAGGGGGTGAAAAACTGTTTTTT. This codes for CASTSGTGGEKLFF.

The chain joins TRBV5-4 to TRBJ2-2; 7 positions match TRBD2. This CDR3 has 15 amino acids. J lost 6 bases, V lost 4 bases, and 9 bases had no gene match. From germline, CDR1 is SGHNT and CDR2 YYREEE (reference sequence). In nucleotides, the CDR3 is TGTGCCAGCAGCAAAGGACTAGAGGATGCCGGGGAGCTGTTTTTT. Its protein product is CASSKGLEDAGELFF. Full variable domain (rest looked up from reference TRBV5-4 and TRBJ2-2): ETGVTQSPTHLIKTRGQQVTLRCSSQSGHNTVSWYQQALGQGPQFIFQYYREEENGRGNFPPRFSGLQFPNYSSELNVNALELDDSALYLCASSKGLEDAGELFFGEGSRLTVL.

The V gene is TRBV6-5, the J gene TRBJ1-2, with a weak D call TRBD1 (5 bases). The CDR3 loop spans 15 amino acids. CDR1 and CDR2 (germline): MNHEY, SVGAGI. V dropped 0 bases and J dropped 4 bases, with 12 bases sitting between them. The CDR3 DNA follows: TGTGCCAGCAGTTACTCGAAGGGGACTGCCTATGGCTACACCTTC. Its translation is CASSYSKGTAYGYTF.

The J gene is TRBJ2-1, the V gene TRBV3-1 (or the pseudogene TRBV3-2); D is uncertain. Germline loops: CDR1 LGHDT, CDR2 YNNKEL (reference sequence). V was clipped by 4 bases and J by 4 bases, with 20 bases between them. This CDR3 has 17 amino acids. CDR3 DNA sequence: TGTGCCAGCAGCCCCAGACCCAACGGGTCTGTTTACAATGAGCAGTTCTTC. Translating gives CASSPRPNGSVYNEQFF.

The chain combines TRBV7-7 with TRBJ2-5; 7 nucleotides agree with TRBD1. In germline, CDR1 is SSHAT, CDR2 FNYEAQ (reference sequence). With V trimmed by 5 bases and J by 5 bases, 5 bases remained unmatched. The CDR3 consists of 13 residues. The chain's CDR3 is CASSPRGQETQYF. The CDR3, as DNA: TGTGCCAGCAGCCCTAGGGGGCAGGAGACCCAGTACTTC.

The table lists this clone with a few counts. The chain has TRBV11-2 and TRBJ1-4; TRBD1 might be the D (5 bases). Deletions cut 2 bases from V and 7 bases from J, with 11 bases between. The CDR3 has 14 residues. Germline V lookup: CDR1 SGHAT, CDR2 FQNNGV. The CDR3 region is CASSLRGSSEKLFF. CDR3 bases: TGTGCCAGCAGCTTACGGGGGTCTAGTGAAAAACTGTTTTTT.

This clone was observed many times. This chain joins TRBV7-9 and TRBJ2-2; 10 bases line up with TRBD2. The trim removed 6 bases at V and 5 bases at J, leaving 12 bases unmatched. This CDR3 comprises 17 residues. Germline V lookup: CDR1 SEHNR, CDR2 FQNEAQ (reference sequence). This chain's CDR3 is CASRDRELGLATGELFF. The CDR3 region has the DNA TGTGCCAGCAGGGACAGGGAGTTGGGACTAGCGACCGGGGAGCTGTTTTTT.

The chain joins TRBV9 to TRBJ2-2; 11 positions match TRBD2. This CDR3 comprises 17 residues. From germline, CDR1 is SGDLS and CDR2 YYNGEE. Unmatched junction bases numbered 6, after V lost 3 bases and J lost 2 bases. The CDR3 here is CASSGPSGGLNTGELFF. CDR3 nucleotides: TGTGCCAGCAGCGGACCTAGCGGGGGGCTTAACACCGGGGAGCTGTTTTTT.

Concerning this clone: The same CDR3 can be traced to other DNA sequences in this sample. In DNA, the CDR3 is TGCGCCAGCAGCCCCGGGTCCTACAATGAGCAGTTCTTC. Translation: CASSPGSYNEQFF. The chain recombines TRBV5-1 with TRBJ2-1; D is ambiguous. Germline CDR1 SGHRS, CDR2 YFSETQ. V was pared by 4 bases and J by 1 base, with 6 bases between. The CDR3 totals 13 residues. The full variable domain, completed using reference TRBV5-1 and TRBJ2-1, is KAGVTQTPRYLIKTRGQQVTLSCSPISGHRSVSWYQQTPGQGLQFLFEYFSETQRNKGNFPGRFSGRQFSNSRSEMNVSTLELGDSALYLCASSPGSYNEQFFGPGTRLTVL.

The V gene is TRBV6-6, the J gene TRBJ2-2; maybe TRBD1 (5 bases). In germline, CDR1 is MNHNY, CDR2 SVGAGI (reference sequence). Between the trimmed V and J ends, which lost 6 bases and 0 bases, there was a span of 11 bases. The CDR3 is 15 residues long. CDR3 nucleotide sequence: TGTGCCAGCAGCCTAGGACATTCGAACACCGGGGAGCTGTTTTTT. The encoded protein is CASSLGHSNTGELFF.

The chain combines TRBV19 with TRBJ1-2; D unclear. The CDR3 extends over 13 amino acids. V was cut by 6 bases and J by 5 bases, with 13 bases left in between. The germline V gene encodes CDR1 LNHDA and CDR2 SQIVND (reference sequence). The CDR3 loop is CASSLGRLYGYTF. For the CDR3, the DNA is TGTGCCAGTAGCCTAGGGAGACTTTATGGCTACACCTTC.

The chain recombines TRBV6-1 with TRBJ2-7; 13 bases are a match to TRBD2. The CDR3 is 17 amino acids. Trimming at V came to 3 bases and at J to 3 bases, leaving 8 bases not matched to a gene. CDR1 is MNHNS and CDR2 is SASEGT in the germline V gene. The CDR3 bases are TGTGCCAGCAGTGAGACCGGACTAGCGGGAGTAGACTACGAGCAGTACTTC. This codes for CASSETGLAGVDYEQYF.

J is TRBJ1-2 and V is TRBV12-3 or TRBV12-4; the D is unclear. V lost 6 bases, J lost 1 base, and 6 bases lay in between. This CDR3 is 12 amino acids long. This CDR3 reads CASSQNNYGYTF. CDR3 nucleotide sequence: TGTGCCAGCAGCCAGAATAACTATGGCTACACCTTC.

This chain joins TRBV10-3 and TRBJ1-2; 10 positions match TRBD1. Germline loops: CDR1 ENHRY, CDR2 SYGVKD. V gave up 6 bases and J gave up 2 bases; unmatched junction bases: 3. This CDR3 spans 14 amino acids. In nucleotides, the CDR3 is TGTGCCATCAGACGGACAGGGGGGAACTATGGCTACACCTTC. Amino acids: CAIRRTGGNYGYTF.

This clone was seen at least ten times. CDR3 DNA sequence: TGTGCCAGTAGTATGGGCAGGGGAAAGGGTAATGAGCAGTTCTTC. It translates to CASSMGRGKGNEQFF. This chain links TRBV19 with TRBJ2-1, with D maybe TRBD1 (6 bases). From germline, CDR1 is LNHDA and CDR2 SQIVND (reference sequence). The CDR3 sequence is 15 residues long. V lost 3 bases to trimming and J lost 7 bases, with 16 bases between them.

The sample holds one count of this clone. This chain uses TRBV7-9 with TRBJ2-7, with 7 positions matching TRBD2. Germline values: CDR1 SEHNR, CDR2 FQNEAQ (reference sequence). V dropped 1 base and J dropped 3; count of bases not matched to a gene: 6. This CDR3 contains 15 residues. CDR3 residues: CASSLVAGVIYEQYF. DNA of the CDR3: TGTGCCAGCAGCTTAGTCGCGGGAGTAATCTACGAGCAGTACTTC. The complete variable domain, with remaining parts taken from reference TRBV7-9 and TRBJ2-7, reads DTGVSQNPRHKITKRGQNVTFRCDPISEHNRLYWYRQTLGQGPEFLTYFQNEAQLEKSRLLSDRFSAERPKGSFSTLEIQRTEQGDSAMYLCASSLVAGVIYEQYFGPGTRLTVT.

The chain couples TRBV7-3 to TRBJ2-7; D remains unclear. The CDR3 is 14 amino acids. The germline V gene has CDR1 SGHTA and CDR2 FQGTGA. V was clipped by 0 bases and J by 2 bases, with 8 bases between them. The CDR3 DNA reads TGTGCCAGCAGCTTAACGCCAACAGCCTACGAGCAGTACTTC. This codes for CASSLTPTAYEQYF.

This chain connects TRBV7-9 to TRBJ2-3, with 7 bases aligning to TRBD2. V dropped 4 bases and J dropped 2; count of bases not matched to a gene: 18. This CDR3 contains 19 residues. Germline loops: CDR1 SEHNR, CDR2 FQNEAQ (reference sequence). This chain's CDR3 is CASSYRGVTHPLLTDTQYF. As DNA, the CDR3 is TGTGCCAGCAGCTATCGGGGGGTAACCCATCCACTCCTCACAGATACGCAGTATTTT.

The chain employs TRBV19 and TRBJ1-5; 8 nucleotides align to TRBD1. There are 16 residues in the CDR3. The germline V gene has CDR1 LNHDA and CDR2 SQIVND (reference sequence). Trimming removed 7 bases from V and 3 bases from J; junction bases left unmatched: 11. The CDR3 loop is CASTPTGTGPNQPQHF. CDR3 DNA sequence: TGTGCCAGTACCCCAACCGGGACAGGCCCCAATCAGCCCCAGCATTTT.

This clone was counted only a few times. J is TRBJ1-2 and V is TRBV9, with TRBD1 identical over 7 bases. Trimming removed 3 bases from V and 2 bases from J; junction bases left unmatched: 7. CDR1 SGDLS and CDR2 YYNGEE come from the germline V gene. The CDR3 length is 15 residues. CDR3 in DNA: TGTGCCAGCAGCGCAGAGGTGACAGGGAACTATGGCTACACCTTC. As protein: CASSAEVTGNYGYTF.

This clone was seen a single time. The rearrangement joins TRBV4-2 to TRBJ2-1; unclear D gene. Trimming took off 0 bases at V and 7 bases at J, with 7 bases between the two ends. CDR1 and CDR2 (germline): LGHNA, YNFKEQ. CDR3 length: 13 amino acids. The CDR3 region has the DNA TGTGCCAGCAGCCAAGAATGGCCAAATGAGCAGTTCTTC. This gives the protein CASSQEWPNEQFF.

CDR3 region: CATSRVTGRETQYF. As DNA, the CDR3 is TGTGCCACCAGCAGAGTTACAGGTCGGGAGACCCAGTACTTC. The chain joins TRBV15 to TRBJ2-5, with D perhaps matching TRBD1 (5 bases). Germline CDR1 reads LNHNV; CDR2 reads YYDKDF (reference sequence). V shed 1 base and J shed 5 bases, with 11 bases lying between them. The CDR3 is 14 amino acids.

The chain couples TRBV5-1 to TRBJ2-3; TRBD1 agrees at 8 bases. CDR1 is SGHRS, CDR2 YFSETQ, per germline. This CDR3 has 15 residues. V trimming: 4 bases; J trimming: 1 base; junction bases outside the gene matches: 5. DNA of the CDR3: TGCGCCAGCAGCCGCCAGACAGGGGGCACAGATACGCAGTATTTT. Protein: CASSRQTGGTDTQYF.

The rearrangement joins TRBV6-6 to TRBJ1-1; no clear D gene. CDR3 size: 13 residues. Germline CDR1 MNHNY, CDR2 SVGAGI (reference sequence). The V gene lost 7 bases and the J gene lost 7 bases, with 16 bases spanning the gap. The CDR3 nucleotides read TGTGCCAGCACCGCCGAGCGGGGAGATGAAGCTTTCTTT. This gives the protein CASTAERGDEAFF.